Below, 32 T cell receptor beta chains from the same sample are listed, as sequenced in a study of radiation and T cells in renal cell carcinoma. Assay: immunoSEQ multiplex PCR; the TCRdb copy retains only in-frame clones and omits some. The sample consists of around 15,000 clones, 45% to 65% of them appearing once. Described treatment: treatment-naive control, cytoreductive nephrectomy. The material was tumor tissue, obtained from a patient whose treatment was nephrectomy without radiotherapy. All receptors come from a man aged 40-55 years with renal cell carcinoma.

This chain joins TRBV7-2 and TRBJ2-3, with D maybe TRBD1 (6 bases). This CDR3 is 14 amino acids long. Trimming removed 1 base at V and 7 bases at J, with 12 bases between. Germline lookup yields CDR1 SGHTA and CDR2 FQGNSA. The chain's CDR3 is CASSLGVGANTQYF. The CDR3 DNA reads TGTGCCAGCAGCTTAGGCGTGGGGGCAAATACGCAGTATTTT. The variable domain in full, with the rest retrieved from reference TRBV7-2 and TRBJ2-3, is GAGVSQSPSNKVTEKGKDVELRCDPISGHTALYWYRQSLGQGLEFLIYFQGNSAPDKSGLPSDRFSAERTGGSVSTLTIQRTQQEDSAVYLCASSLGVGANTQYFGPGTRLTVL.

In its sample, this clone was seen once. This sequence joins TRBV2 and TRBJ1-6; D uncertain. Germline V gene lookup returns CDR1 SNHLY and CDR2 FYNNEI. The ends were cut back, 4 bases at V and 7 bases at J, with 5 bases in the middle. The CDR3 sequence is 12 residues long. CDR3 nucleotide sequence: TGTGCCAGCAGTGTGCCAAATTCACCCCTCCACTTT. This translates into CASSVPNSPLHF.

This clone was seen only a few times. This chain links TRBV4-2 with TRBJ2-5, with 10 bases lining up with TRBD2. The CDR3 has 16 amino acids. The germline V gene has CDR1 LGHNA and CDR2 YNFKEQ. The J segment lost 5 bases and the V segment lost 1 base, leaving 7 bases of the junction unmatched. For the CDR3, the DNA is TGTGCCAGCAGCCAAGGAGTAGCGGGGGGACCGGAGACCCAGTACTTC. As protein: CASSQGVAGGPETQYF.

The V call is TRBV18, the J call TRBJ1-6; TRBD1 matches 10 bases. Unmatched junction bases numbered 7, after V lost 5 bases and J lost 9 bases. The CDR3 spans 15 residues. Germline V gene lookup returns CDR1 KGHSH and CDR2 LQKENI. The CDR3 reads CASSTTGQGFSPLHF. CDR3 DNA sequence: TGTGCCAGCTCAACAACGGGACAGGGGTTTTCACCCCTCCACTTT.

The chain couples TRBV7-8 to TRBJ1-2; tentative D call: TRBD1 (5 bases). Trimming removed 5 bases at V and 8 bases at J, with 12 bases between. CDR1 SGHVS and CDR2 FQNEAQ come from the germline V gene. The CDR3 is 12 residues long. CDR3 in DNA: TGTGCCAGCAGCCCCGGGGGTTGGGGCTACACCTTC. Protein: CASSPGGWGYTF.

The chain recombines TRBV6-5 with TRBJ1-1; TRBD1 aligns across 9 bases. The trim removed 5 bases at V and 3 bases at J, leaving 7 bases unmatched. The CDR3 is 15 amino acids. Germline loops: CDR1 MNHEY, CDR2 SVGAGI. The DNA for the CDR3 is TGTGCCAGCAGTCCCGGGACAGGGTTTTACACTGAAGCTTTCTTT. It specifies CASSPGTGFYTEAFF.

The chain links TRBV5-4 to TRBJ2-1; 14 bases are a match to TRBD2. V was pared by 4 bases and J by 7 bases, with 7 bases of the junction left unmatched. The germline gives CDR1 SGHNT, CDR2 YYREEE (reference sequence). This CDR3 has 16 amino acids. CDR3 loop: CASSPLRTSGGNEQFF. DNA of the CDR3: TGTGCCAGCAGCCCACTACGGACTAGCGGGGGGAATGAGCAGTTCTTC.

The chain has TRBV19 and TRBJ2-7; D could derive from TRBD1 or TRBD2 (6 bases each). This CDR3 has 15 residues. Per germline, CDR1 LNHDA and CDR2 SQIVND (reference sequence). Deletions cut 4 bases from V and 3 bases from J, with 16 bases between. CDR3 nucleotide sequence: TGTGCCAGTAGTAAGGGACAAGGGGGGATCTACGAGCAGTACTTC. Protein product: CASSKGQGGIYEQYF.

The rearrangement joins TRBV18 to TRBJ1-1; D remains ambiguous. CDR3 length: 18 residues. V shed 1 base and J shed 1 base, with 19 bases lying between them. CDR1 is KGHSH and CDR2 is LQKENI in the germline V gene. In nucleotides, the CDR3 is TGTGCCAGCTCACCACAACCCTTTGGGGTGGGCGGGAACACTGAAGCTTTCTTT. Translated, it gives CASSPQPFGVGGNTEAFF.

Concerning this clone itself: A read error may produce the germline difference seen at one junction end. The chain carries TRBV5-4 and TRBJ2-7; 8 bases map to TRBD1. CDR1 and CDR2 from the germline V gene are SGHNT and YYREEE (reference sequence). The CDR3 length is 14 residues. CDR3 region: CANSLGTGDYEQYF. CDR3 DNA sequence: TGTGCCAACAGCTTGGGGACAGGAGACTACGAGCAGTACTTC.

The chain links TRBV15 to TRBJ2-6, with 11 bases identical to TRBD1. The CDR3 extends over 19 amino acids. V shed 0 bases, J shed 0 bases, and the junction held 4 bases outside the gene matches. Per the germline V gene, CDR1 is LNHNV and CDR2 is YYDKDF (reference sequence). This chain's CDR3 is CATSRDGTGGSSGANVLTF. In nucleotides, the CDR3 is TGTGCCACCAGCAGAGATGGGACAGGGGGTTCCTCTGGGGCCAACGTCCTGACTTTC.

This clone was picked up a small number of times. The J gene is TRBJ1-1, the V gene TRBV14, with D uncertain. V lost 1 base and J 0 bases, leaving 3 bases between the germline ends. The CDR3 spans 13 residues. Germline V gene data show CDR1 as SGHDN and CDR2 as FVKESK. The CDR3, as DNA: TGTGCCAGCAGCCAAGCAGTGAACACTGAAGCTTTCTTT. It specifies CASSQAVNTEAFF.

The chain uses TRBV6-1 and TRBJ2-1; 8 bases align to TRBD1. The length of the CDR3 is 13 residues. Unmatched junction bases numbered 5, after V lost 7 bases and J lost 6 bases. Germline V gene data show CDR1 as MNHNS and CDR2 as SASEGT. The CDR3 loop is CASTGTGLNEQFF. Here the CDR3 DNA reads TGTGCCAGCACCGGGACAGGACTCAATGAGCAGTTCTTC.

This chain uses TRBV30 with TRBJ1-5; D may be TRBD1 (5 bases). V gave up 1 base and J gave up 7 bases, with 11 bases separating them. CDR1 and CDR2 from the germline V gene are GTSNPN and SVGIG (reference sequence). This CDR3 has 13 amino acids. CDR3 region: CAWSGGEGQPQHF. The CDR3 nucleotides read TGTGCCTGGAGTGGGGGGGAAGGACAGCCCCAGCATTTT. The full variable domain, its missing parts supplied by reference TRBV30 and TRBJ1-5, is SQTIHQWPATLVQPVGSPLSLECTVEGTSNPNLYWYRQAAGRGLQLLFYSVGIGQISSEVPQNLSASRPQDRQFILSSKKLLLSDSGFYLCAWSGGEGQPQHFGDGTRLSIL.

This clone is labeled medium-sized. The chain combines TRBV6-4 with TRBJ2-3; D call uncertain. The V gene lost 2 bases and the J gene lost 5 bases, with 8 bases spanning the gap. The CDR3 is 13 amino acids. Germline-derived CDR1 and CDR2 are MRHNA and SNTAGT. For the CDR3, the DNA is TGTGCCAGCAGTGACGACGGGTTAGATACGCAGTATTTT. Encoded protein: CASSDDGLDTQYF.

This clone was seen a single time. This chain joins TRBV6-5 and TRBJ2-6; the D gene is possibly TRBD1 (5 bases). The CDR3 has 14 amino acids. The ends were cut back, 7 bases at V and 4 bases at J, with 11 bases in the middle. Germline V gene sequence: CDR1 MNHEY, CDR2 SVGAGI. The CDR3 DNA reads as TGTGCCAGCAAGTTAGGGGCCGGGGCCAACGTCCTGACTTTC. It codes for CASKLGAGANVLTF.

The CDR3 spells CASRRGANTEAFF. CDR3 nucleotides: TGTGCCAGCAGAAGGGGAGCAAACACTGAAGCTTTCTTT. J is TRBJ1-1 and V is TRBV6-6, with D tentatively TRBD1 (5 bases). The CDR3 sequence is 13 residues long. Per the germline V gene, CDR1 is MNHNY and CDR2 is SVGAGI (reference sequence). Trimming took off 6 bases at V and 2 bases at J, with 10 bases between the two ends.

The chain uses TRBV4-3 and TRBJ1-1, with a tentative D call TRBD1 (6 bases). The germline V gene encodes CDR1 LGHNA and CDR2 YSLEER. Between the trimmed V and J ends, which lost 6 bases and 0 bases, there was a span of 14 bases. The CDR3 is 15 amino acids. CDR3 region: CASSVNRVMNTEAFF. CDR3 nucleotide sequence: TGCGCCAGCAGTGTTAACAGGGTGATGAACACTGAAGCTTTCTTT.

This clone is medium-sized (0.01 to 0.1%) by share. The CDR3 loop reads CALDRGNEQFF. The DNA for the CDR3 is TGTGCCCTTGATAGGGGCAATGAGCAGTTCTTC. The J gene is TRBJ2-1, the V gene TRBV2, with TRBD1 as a possible D gene (5 bases). Trimming left V 11 bases short and J 6 bases short, with 11 bases between. CDR3 length: 11 residues. Germline V gene sequence: CDR1 SNHLY, CDR2 FYNNEI. The whole variable domain, remainder taken from reference TRBV2 and TRBJ2-1, is EPEVTQTPSHQVTQMGQEVILRCVPISNHLYFYWYRQILGQKVEFLVSFYNNEISEKSEIFDDQFSVERPDGSNFTLKIRSTKLEDSAMYFCALDRGNEQFFGPGTRLTVL.

The genes are TRBV10-2 and TRBJ2-1, with D possibly being TRBD1 (6 bases). The CDR3 loop spans 14 amino acids. Trimming took 7 bases from V and 1 from J, leaving 11 bases between them. Germline V gene sequence: CDR1 WSHSY, CDR2 SAAADI. CDR3 in amino acids: CASKEGGSYNEQFF. The CDR3 DNA follows: TGCGCCAGCAAAGAAGGGGGTTCCTACAATGAGCAGTTCTTC.

V is TRBV19 and J is TRBJ1-4; D may be TRBD1 (6 bases). The CDR3 sequence is 14 residues long. Germline V gene sequence: CDR1 LNHDA, CDR2 SQIVND (reference sequence). Trimming left V 7 bases short and J 4 bases short, with 13 bases between. The CDR3 loop is CASTPTGLNEKLFF. In nucleotides, the CDR3 is TGTGCCAGTACTCCGACAGGACTTAATGAAAAACTGTTTTTT.

V and J are TRBV7-2 and TRBJ2-1; possible D gene TRBD2, 5 bases. CDR1 SGHTA and CDR2 FQGNSA come from the germline V gene. The CDR3 covers 14 residues. Between the trimmed V and J ends, which lost 3 bases and 9 bases, there was a span of 15 bases. The CDR3 DNA reads TGTGCCAGCAGCTTTCCGGGAATTTACGGTGAGCAGTTCTTC. This encodes CASSFPGIYGEQFF.

The chain combines TRBV5-1 with TRBJ2-7; tentatively, D is TRBD1 (5 bases). The germline CDR1 and CDR2 sequences are SGHRS and YFSETQ. The CDR3 has 14 residues. V gave up 0 bases and J gave up 1 base, with 8 bases separating them. The CDR3 DNA reads TGCGCCAGCAGCTTGGAGGGGCAATCCTACGAGCAGTACTTC. It translates to CASSLEGQSYEQYF.

The chain joins TRBV28 to TRBJ1-5; possible D gene TRBD1, 6 bases. The CDR3 is made up of 14 amino acids. The V gene lost 8 bases and the J gene lost 5 bases, with 16 bases spanning the gap. The germline CDR1 and CDR2 sequences are MDHEN and SYDVKM. CDR3 sequence reads: CASHPLSGDQPQHF. The CDR3 nucleotides are TGTGCCAGCCACCCCTTGTCAGGGGATCAGCCCCAGCATTTT. Variable domain in full (rest from reference TRBV28 and TRBJ1-5): DVKVTQSSRYLVKRTGEKVFLECVQDMDHENMFWYRQDPGLGLRLIYFSYDVKMKEKGDIPEGYSVSREKKERFSLILESASTNQTSMYLCASHPLSGDQPQHFGDGTRLSIL.

This clone was found a few times. This chain connects TRBV7-9 to TRBJ1-2; D gene unclear. Per the germline V gene, CDR1 is SEHNR and CDR2 is FQNEAQ (reference sequence). The CDR3 has 12 residues. Deletions cut 1 base from V and 4 bases from J, with 4 bases between. The CDR3 loop is CASSLDLYGYTF. The CDR3 nucleotides are TGTGCCAGCAGCTTAGATCTCTATGGCTACACCTTC.

The chain combines TRBV7-3 with TRBJ2-5; a possible D gene is TRBD1 (6 bases). Per germline, CDR1 SGHTA and CDR2 FQGTGA. The CDR3 is 17 amino acids. V was shortened by 2 bases and J by 4 bases, with 20 bases between the two germline ends. CDR3 in amino acids: CASSLGYSTQGRETQYF. Written as DNA, the CDR3 is TGTGCCAGCAGCTTAGGGTATTCCACACAGGGACGAGAGACCCAGTACTTC.

CDR3 in amino acids: CASSLASSGAQETQYF. The DNA for the CDR3 is TGTGCCAGCAGCTTAGCATCTAGCGGGGCTCAAGAGACCCAGTACTTC. The V gene is TRBV7-2, the J gene TRBJ2-5; 9 nucleotides line up with TRBD2. Germline V gives CDR1 SGHTA, CDR2 FQGNSA. J lost 2 bases, V lost 0 bases, and 4 bases had no gene match. The CDR3 length is 16 residues.

This chain connects TRBV15 to TRBJ2-1; 7 bases align to TRBD1. Trimming took 5 bases from V and 0 from J; bases not matched to a gene: 13. CDR1 and CDR2 (germline): LNHNV, YYDKDF (reference sequence). This CDR3 has 18 residues. CDR3 protein: CATSPHPQGWSSYNEQFF. The CDR3 DNA reads as TGTGCCACCAGCCCCCATCCACAGGGGTGGAGCTCCTACAATGAGCAGTTCTTC.

A few counts support this clone. The V call is TRBV6-1, the J call TRBJ1-6; D not certain. This CDR3 is built from 16 residues. Trimming removed 2 bases at V and 0 bases at J, with 8 bases between. Germline CDR1 MNHNS, CDR2 SASEGT. CDR3 sequence: CASSELWSSYNSPLHF. CDR3 DNA sequence: TGTGCCAGCAGTGAATTATGGAGCTCCTATAATTCACCCCTCCACTTT.

The chain has TRBV4-3 and TRBJ2-5; D is unresolved. The CDR3 contains 13 residues. Germline values: CDR1 LGHNA, CDR2 YSLEER. The V end lost 4 bases, the J end lost 3 bases, and 9 bases lay between the germline ends. CDR3 region: CASSPPGEETQYF. The CDR3 region has the DNA TGCGCCAGCAGCCCGCCTGGGGAAGAGACCCAGTACTTC.

The J gene is TRBJ1-5, the V gene TRBV5-6; D is uncertain. This CDR3 spans 14 amino acids. Germline V CDR1 and CDR2: SGHDT, YYEEEE. V lost 1 base and J 5 bases, leaving 10 bases between the germline ends. CDR3 amino acids: CASSLRADHQPQHF. The CDR3 DNA reads TGTGCCAGCAGCTTGCGGGCAGACCATCAGCCCCAGCATTTT.

J is TRBJ1-1 and V is TRBV7-8, with D unclear. Germline lookup yields CDR1 SGHVS and CDR2 FQNEAQ. The CDR3 is 12 amino acids. Trimming removed 5 bases from V and 5 bases from J, with 9 bases in between. The CDR3 loop is CASSPPGTEAFF. The CDR3 nucleotides read TGTGCCAGCAGCCCCCCCGGAACTGAAGCTTTCTTT.